This TCR beta chain emerged from a study of blood T cell repertoires in COVID-19 (dated by TCRdb to 2019 to 2021). Background on the whole study: The collaborator samples originated in the United States, Italy and Spain and spanned the acute and convalescent phases of COVID-19. HLA class I and class II types, where available, came from metadata supplied by the sample provider rather than from assay-based typing. The repertoires were released in a freely available public database meant as a resource for research on the immune response to SARS-CoV-2. A de-identified subject ID, COVID-19 status, age in years and sex were almost always included in the sample metadata. The samples were drawn from the first 160 participants of the ongoing ImmuneRACE study and from 1,254 subjects provided by 6 global collaborators. The material from the prospective study consisted of cDNA or gDNA derived from T cells, B-cell-depleted T cells, or PBMCs. Subjects who had been exposed to COVID-19, were actively infected with it, or had recovered from it provided the deeply sampled blood TCRbeta repertoires that made up the dataset.

A second Seattle source provided samples from volunteer blood donors who had recovered from COVID-19. Collaborating institutions collected whole blood in K2EDTA tubes following their own protocols. Collaborator samples were shipped for TCRbeta analysis as frozen whole blood, isolated PBMCs, or DNA extracted from either sample type. TCRbeta CDR3 regions were amplified from genomic DNA using the immunoSEQ Assay, a bias-controlled multiplex PCR. As for the original processing: The number of nucleated cells in each sample was estimated from the amplification of reference gene primers within the assay. To quantify the absolute abundance of each unique TCRbeta CDR3 rearrangement, sequence reads were collapsed and filtered. For each sample, productive Simpson clonality was calculated by taking the square root of Simpson's diversity index across productive rearrangements. Here the immuneACCESS table is served through TCRdb, limited to in-frame sequences with V and J called. Missing clones are a known gap in these copies; in checked studies unresolved V genes cover under half, and the rest lacks a known reason. From that table come the V and J calls and clone size; the DNA was used to work out D and trimming. The sample table contains 250,000 to 350,000 clones; only one count was recorded for 80% to 90% of them. In total, the top ten clones hold under 6.5% of the sample.

The CDR3 holds 14 amino acids from the cysteine to the phenylalanine. CDR3 DNA is the only sequence kept; it has 42 bases, read in frame from the first base. A distance of 8 bases separates the germline ends of V and J, which lose 1 base and 7 bases respectively. The germline V gene (reference sequence) specifies SEHNR as CDR1 and FQNEAQ as CDR2. Regarding this clone: Its antigen is currently not known. Per-base quality was not reported, and no clone a single base away is much larger than it.

Here is what the overall study found, with its caveats: The quantity of clinical and demographic metadata differed by source and by participant and was supplied without curation.

The V and J genes are TRBV7-9 and TRBJ1-6; 5 matching bases give a weak D call of TRBD1. Sequences were obtained from peripheral blood. The sequence was collected from a man aged 18 to 29 who had recovered from COVID-19. The base sequence is TGTGCCAGCAGCTTAGAGACAGCAAATTCACCCCTCCACTTT. Its translation reads: CASSLETANSPLHF.